These T cell receptor beta chains were read from a single sample in a study of T cells in Graves' hyperthyroidism and ophthalmopathy. One entry per CDR3 protein results from TCRdb running MiXCR on the multiplex PCR reads. Of about 590,000 distinct CDR3 sequences listed, approximately 15% are singletons. Sequencing was done on a sample of blood. All receptors derive from a woman younger than 35 with Graves' ophthalmopathy. Each CDR3 is given with its conserved first and last residue. A D gene is named only where the DNA matches it firmly. Expanded clones get a size class; other rows say once, few or many, or leave the size out.

D gene	V gene	J gene	clone size	CDR3 protein	CDR3 DNA
NA	TRBV6-9	TRBJ1-3	NA	CASSYQASGGNTIYF	TGTGCCAGCAGTTACCAGGCGTCGGGAGGAAACACCATATATTTT
TRBD1	TRBV28	TRBJ1-1	many	CATLTGSHTEAFF	TGTGCCACCCTGACAGGGTCTCACACTGAAGCTTTCTTT
TRBD1	TRBV11-2	TRBJ2-1	many	CASSYGTGDRNEQFF	TGTGCCAGCAGCTACGGGACAGGGGATCGAAATGAGCAGTTCTTC
NA	TRBV6-5	TRBJ2-7	many	CASSYWGARNEQYF	TGTGCCAGCAGTTACTGGGGGGCTCGGAACGAGCAGTACTTC
NA	TRBV7-8	TRBJ2-1	many	CASSPLDSLRDEQFF	TGTGCCAGCAGCCCACTCGATTCCCTAAGGGATGAGCAGTTCTTC
NA	TRBV30	TRBJ2-7	many	CAWSVSYEQYF	TGTGCCTGGAGTGTAAGCTACGAGCAGTACTTC
TRBD1	TRBV28	TRBJ1-4	NA	CASSAFQGGEKLFF	TGTGCCAGCAGTGCCTTCCAGGGGGGTGAAAAACTGTTTTTT
NA	TRBV28	TRBJ1-4	many	CASSLYGISTNEKLFF	TGTGCCAGCAGTTTGTATGGGATATCAACTAATGAAAAACTGTTTTTT
NA	TRBV7-8	TRBJ1-2	many	CASSPPGSYGYTF	TGTGCCAGCAGCCCGCCGGGGAGCTATGGCTACACCTTC
TRBD2	TRBV27	TRBJ2-1	many	CASRSISTSGGQSSYNEQFF	TGTGCCAGCAGGTCGATCTCGACTAGCGGGGGCCAGAGCTCCTACAATGAGCAGTTCTTC
TRBD2	TRBV7-2	TRBJ2-1	many	CASSLGAGAGGNEQFF	TGTGCCAGCAGCTTAGGGGCGGGAGCCGGTGGCAATGAGCAGTTCTTC
NA	TRBV10-3	TRBJ1-6	NA	CAIRGESSYNSPLHF	TGTGCCATCAGGGGAGAGAGCTCCTATAATTCACCCCTCCACTTT
NA	TRBV6-1	TRBJ1-2	few	CASSGLWGDYGYTF	TGTGCCAGCAGTGGGTTGTGGGGTGACTATGGCTACACCTTC
NA	TRBV4-3	TRBJ1-5	once	CASSPIFDSNQPQHF	TGCGCCAGCAGCCCAATTTTTGATAGCAATCAGCCCCAGCATTTT
TRBD2	TRBV12-3/TRBV12-4	TRBJ2-2	NA	CASSPSGKVSSGTDTGELFF	TGTGCCAGCAGCCCCTCTGGGAAGGTGTCTAGCGGGACAGACACCGGGGAGCTGTTTTTT
NA	TRBV11-1	TRBJ2-3	many	CASSFLSSVWGYTDTQYF	TGTGCCAGCAGCTTTCTGAGTAGCGTCTGGGGTTACACAGATACGCAGTATTTT
NA	TRBV19	TRBJ1-5	NA	CASSINRENIHYSNQPQHF	TGTGCCAGTAGTATCAACAGGGAGAACATCCATTATAGCAATCAGCCCCAGCATTTT
TRBD2	TRBV10-3	TRBJ2-1	NA	CAITRTSGKDEQFF	TGTGCCATCACCCGGACTAGCGGGAAGGATGAGCAGTTCTTC
NA	TRBV3-1	TRBJ1-1	many	CASSQEEGYTEAFF	TGTGCCAGCAGCCAAGAAGAGGGGTACACTGAAGCTTTCTTT
NA	TRBV6-1	TRBJ2-7	NA	CATRWAYEQYF	TGTGCCACCCGGTGGGCCTACGAGCAGTACTTC
NA	TRBV29-1	TRBJ2-3	many	CSVEGNLPGDTQYF	TGCAGCGTTGAGGGGAACCTCCCCGGAGATACGCAGTATTTT
NA	TRBV20-1	TRBJ2-3	few	CSARPQALRDTQYF	TGCAGTGCCCGGCCCCAAGCCTTAAGGGATACGCAGTATTTT
TRBD1	TRBV20-1	TRBJ1-2	few	CSAREEGAYGYTF	TGCAGTGCTAGGGAGGAGGGGGCCTATGGCTACACCTTC
NA	TRBV28	TRBJ2-7	many	CASSFSGLNEQYF	TGTGCCAGCAGTTTTTCGGGTCTAAACGAGCAGTACTTC
TRBD1	TRBV6-1	TRBJ2-7	many	CASSAFDRGGYEQYF	TGTGCCAGCAGTGCCTTCGACAGGGGGGGCTACGAGCAGTACTTC
TRBD1	TRBV20-1	TRBJ1-2	NA	CSARAEGTGKLYGYTF	TGCAGTGCTAGAGCAGAAGGGACAGGGAAGCTTTATGGCTACACCTTC
NA	TRBV10-3	TRBJ1-1	many	CAIRFGVEGTEAFF	TGTGCCATCAGATTCGGCGTCGAGGGCACTGAAGCTTTCTTT
NA	TRBV7-3	TRBJ2-1	many	CASSLSTPPNEQFF	TGTGCCAGCAGCTTATCGACCCCCCCCAATGAGCAGTTCTTC